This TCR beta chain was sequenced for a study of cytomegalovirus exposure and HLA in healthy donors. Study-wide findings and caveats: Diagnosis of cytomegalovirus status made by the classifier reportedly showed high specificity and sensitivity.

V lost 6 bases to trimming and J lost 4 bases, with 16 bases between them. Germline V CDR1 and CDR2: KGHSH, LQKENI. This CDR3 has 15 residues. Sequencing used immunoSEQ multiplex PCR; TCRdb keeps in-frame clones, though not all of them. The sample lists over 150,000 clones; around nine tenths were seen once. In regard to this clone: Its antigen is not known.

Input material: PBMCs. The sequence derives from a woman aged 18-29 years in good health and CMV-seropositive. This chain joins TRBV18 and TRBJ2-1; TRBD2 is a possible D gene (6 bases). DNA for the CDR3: TGTGCCAGCTCCGCCACTAGCTCCTCGTACAATGAGCAGTTCTTC. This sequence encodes CASSATSSSYNEQFF.